The 30 T cell receptor beta chains presented below share a single source sample, sequenced in a study of cytomegalovirus exposure and HLA in healthy donors. The PCR employed 60 Vbeta primers together with 13 Jbeta primers. The protocol was immunoSEQ multiplex PCR, while the TCRdb copy is restricted to in-frame clones and leaves out a portion. The data hold approximately 120,000 clones, with over 65% observed a single time. Material: PBMCs. Receptors were obtained from a man younger than 35 in good health and CMV-seropositive.

This CDR3 reads CASSHTPGVSNTEAFF. CDR3 nucleotides: TGCGCCAGCAGCCATACCCCAGGTGTATCGAACACTGAAGCTTTCTTT. This rearrangement joins TRBV4-1 to TRBJ1-1; no firm D call. Deletions cut 3 bases from V and 1 base from J, with 15 bases between. CDR1 and CDR2 (germline): MGHRA, YSYEKL. This CDR3 comprises 16 residues.

The gene calls are TRBV20-1 and TRBJ2-5, with D perhaps matching TRBD2 (6 bases). V was trimmed by 4 bases and J by 5 bases, leaving 8 bases between them. Germline lookup yields CDR1 DFQATT and CDR2 SNEGSKA (reference sequence). CDR3 size: 11 residues. The CDR3 loop is CSAMSGETQYF. In DNA, the CDR3 is TGCAGTGCTATGAGCGGGGAGACCCAGTACTTC.

This clone has just a few counts. This chain joins TRBV7-6 and TRBJ2-5; no firm D call. This CDR3 region has 11 residues. The germline V gene encodes CDR1 SGHVS and CDR2 FNYEAQ. V was cut by 5 bases and J by 2 bases, with 3 bases left in between. CDR3 sequence (DNA): TGTGCCAGCAGCCAACAAGAGACCCAGTACTTC. Amino acids: CASSQQETQYF.

The DNA of the CDR3 is TGTGCCACCAGCAAGGGACTAGCGGGCTCTACTGGGGAGCAGTACTTC. Translation gives CATSKGLAGSTGEQYF. The chain combines TRBV15 with TRBJ2-7; 12 bases map to TRBD2. Germline assignment: CDR1 LNHNV and CDR2 YYDKDF (reference sequence). The CDR3 sequence is 16 residues long. V lost 4 bases, J lost 7 bases, and 11 bases stayed unmatched.

The chain uses TRBV6-5 and TRBJ1-1, with a weak D call TRBD1 (6 bases). This CDR3 comprises 15 residues. CDR1 is MNHEY and CDR2 is SVGAGI in the germline V gene. V lost 8 bases, J lost 3 bases, and 19 bases lay in between. CDR3 region: CASSSAGASDTEAFF. For the CDR3, the DNA is TGTGCCAGCTCGTCGGCAGGGGCTTCGGACACTGAAGCTTTCTTT.

The chain joins TRBV7-2 to TRBJ2-3; possibly TRBD2 for D (7 bases). The CDR3 runs to 16 residues. The V end was cut by 3 bases, the J end by 6 bases, with 19 bases between. Germline lookup yields CDR1 SGHTA and CDR2 FQGNSA. CDR3 region: CASSFSPGGPGDTQYF. The CDR3 DNA reads as TGTGCCAGCAGCTTTTCCCCCGGGGGGCCAGGGGATACGCAGTATTTT.

This rearrangement joins TRBV5-5 to TRBJ2-7, with 7 positions matching TRBD1. The CDR3 contains 16 residues. V trimming: 6 bases; J trimming: 0 bases; junction bases outside the gene matches: 12. The V gene's germline CDR1 is SGHKS and CDR2 YYEKEE (reference sequence). CDR3: CASNQGGRGISYEQYF. CDR3 coding DNA: TGTGCCAGCAACCAAGGGGGCAGGGGGATCTCCTACGAGCAGTACTTC.

The sample holds a few counts of this clone. This rearrangement joins TRBV6-1 to TRBJ1-5, with D perhaps TRBD1 (6 bases). The germline CDR1 and CDR2 sequences are MNHNS and SASEGT. The CDR3 runs to 15 residues. V was clipped by 5 bases and J by 5 bases, with 16 bases between them. CDR3 nucleotides: TGTGCCAGCAGTTCCATACAGGGTGCATATCAGCCCCAGCATTTT. It yields the protein CASSSIQGAYQPQHF.

The genes are TRBV25-1 and TRBJ2-5, with a possible D match to TRBD1 (7 bases). From germline, CDR1 is MGHDK and CDR2 SYGVNS. The CDR3 totals 14 residues. V lost 5 bases and J lost 4, with 14 bases in between. CDR3 coding DNA: TGTGCCAGCAGTCCCCGGCAGGGGGGAGAGACCCAGTACTTC. Protein: CASSPRQGGETQYF.

The chain is built from TRBV4-2 and TRBJ1-2; 9 nucleotides align to TRBD1. This CDR3 spans 16 amino acids. With V trimmed by 1 base and J by 5 bases, 8 bases remained unmatched. Germline V lookup: CDR1 LGHNA, CDR2 YNFKEQ. CDR3 DNA: TGTGCCAGCAGCCAAGGACAGGGGGGACTTTTGTATGGCTACACCTTC. This gives the protein CASSQGQGGLLYGYTF.

The chain combines TRBV29-1 with TRBJ2-7; D unclear. Germline V gene sequence: CDR1 SQVTM, CDR2 ANQGSEA. The CDR3 has 15 residues. Trimming took off 3 bases at V and 0 bases at J, with 15 bases between the two ends. Here the CDR3 DNA reads TGCAGCGTTGAGTTCCCAGGATCGAGCTCCTACGAGCAGTACTTC. As protein: CSVEFPGSSSYEQYF.

The V call is TRBV6-4, the J call TRBJ2-3; D is perhaps TRBD2 (7 bases). The CDR3 loop spans 16 amino acids. Per germline, CDR1 MRHNA and CDR2 SNTAGT. V was cut by 6 bases and J by 2 bases, with 18 bases left in between. CDR3 in amino acids: CASSLVLGGPTDTQYF. In DNA, the CDR3 is TGTGCCAGCAGCCTAGTTCTCGGGGGGCCCACAGATACGCAGTATTTT.

V usage is TRBV29-1 and J usage is TRBJ2-5; D might be TRBD2 (7 bases). With 7 bases removed from V and 5 bases from J, the gap between germline ends came to 20 bases. The CDR3 consists of 14 residues. From germline, CDR1 is SQVTM and CDR2 ANQGSEA. DNA of the CDR3: TGCAGCGCTGACGGGGGGCGCGGTCGTGAGACCCAGTACTTC. Amino acids: CSADGGRGRETQYF. Filled out from reference TRBV29-1 and TRBJ2-5, the complete variable domain reads SAVISQKPSRDICQRGTSLTIQCQVDSQVTMMFWYRQQPGQSLTLIATANQGSEATYESGFVIDKFPISRPNLTFSTLTVSNMSPEDSSIYLCSADGGRGRETQYFGPGTRLLVL.

The genes are TRBV7-6 and TRBJ2-7; a weak D match, TRBD1 (5 bases). This CDR3 comprises 13 residues. Germline values: CDR1 SGHVS, CDR2 FNYEAQ. Between the trimmed V and J ends, which lost 3 bases and 5 bases, there was a span of 11 bases. CDR3: CASSFGRGDEQYF. The CDR3 DNA is TGTGCCAGCAGCTTTGGAAGGGGCGACGAGCAGTACTTC.

The chain carries TRBV6-5 and TRBJ2-7; D possibly corresponds to TRBD2 (6 bases). Germline values: CDR1 MNHEY, CDR2 SVGAGI. Trimming took off 6 bases at V and 6 bases at J, with 18 bases between the two ends. The CDR3 extends over 14 amino acids. CDR3 in DNA: TGTGCCAGCAGCCTGCTCGGACCGGAGGGCGAGCAGTACTTC. Translating gives CASSLLGPEGEQYF.

The CDR3 loop is CASTGKRGQGPAEKLFF. CDR3 DNA: TGCGCCAGCACAGGGAAAAGGGGACAGGGGCCGGCTGAAAAACTGTTTTTT. The chain recombines TRBV4-1 with TRBJ1-4; 10 bases line up with TRBD1. The length of the CDR3 is 17 residues. Germline lookup yields CDR1 MGHRA and CDR2 YSYEKL. The J segment lost 7 bases and the V segment lost 7 bases, leaving 15 bases of the junction unmatched.

The chain couples TRBV14 to TRBJ2-1, with D tentatively TRBD2 (6 bases). CDR1 is SGHDN, CDR2 FVKESK, per germline. Between the trimmed V and J ends, which lost 3 bases and 15 bases, there was a span of 18 bases. The CDR3 contains 13 residues. CDR3 region: CASSQSSGQEGFF. Written as DNA, the CDR3 is TGTGCCAGCAGCCAGTCCAGCGGGCAAGAGGGGTTCTTC. The full variable domain, rest sourced from reference TRBV14 and TRBJ2-1, is EAGVTQFPSHSVIEKGQTVTLRCDPISGHDNLYWYRRVMGKEIKFLLHFVKESKQDESGMPNNRFLAERTGGTYSTLKVQPAELEDSGVYFCASSQSSGQEGFFGPGTRLTVL.

This chain connects TRBV11-1 to TRBJ2-1; 9 bases align to TRBD2. V trimming: 4 bases; J trimming: 4 bases; junction bases outside the gene matches: 8. CDR1 is SGHAT, CDR2 FQDESV, per germline (reference sequence). This CDR3 has 16 residues. The DNA for the CDR3 is TGTGCCAGCAGCTCCATAGGGGGACTAGCTTACAATGAGCAGTTCTTC. Protein sequence: CASSSIGGLAYNEQFF.

The chain joins TRBV6-1 to TRBJ1-4; 9 bases match TRBD1. From germline, CDR1 is MNHNS and CDR2 SASEGT. The CDR3 consists of 14 residues. With 5 bases clipped from V and 8 bases from J, the junction kept 6 bases outside the gene matches. CDR3 nucleotides: TGTGCCAGCAGTCGGGACAGGGACGGCGAAAAACTGTTTTTT. Protein: CASSRDRDGEKLFF.

To note about this clone: Different DNA sequences within this sample yield the same CDR3. The rearrangement joins TRBV6-5 to TRBJ2-1; D gene unclear. CDR1 MNHEY and CDR2 SVGAGI come from the germline V gene. V lost 6 bases and J 4 bases, leaving 10 bases between the germline ends. The CDR3 runs 13 residues. The CDR3 region is CASSPDTYNEQFF. The CDR3 DNA sequence: TGTGCCAGCAGCCCTGACACATACAATGAGCAGTTCTTC.

The J gene is TRBJ2-1, the V gene TRBV13; possible D gene TRBD2, 6 bases. Per germline, CDR1 PRHDT and CDR2 FYEKMQ (reference sequence). Trimming left V 5 bases short and J 7 bases short, with 18 bases between. The CDR3 contains 15 residues. The chain's CDR3 is CASSSRGTLGNEQFF. For the CDR3, the DNA is TGTGCCAGCAGCAGTCGGGGGACTCTAGGGAATGAGCAGTTCTTC.

V usage is TRBV6-5 and J usage is TRBJ1-1; maybe TRBD1 (6 bases). The V gene's germline CDR1 is MNHEY and CDR2 SVGAGI. The CDR3 sequence is 13 residues long. V dropped 6 bases and J dropped 11 bases, with 19 bases sitting between them. The CDR3 reads CASRTQSRGSAFF. CDR3 nucleotides: TGTGCCAGCAGGACCCAATCCAGGGGAAGCGCTTTCTTT.

With regard to this clone: A junction end diverges from the germline sequence, so it may reflect a read error. Other nucleotide sequences from this sample produce the same CDR3. The V call is TRBV6-1, the J call TRBJ2-7; 8 bases align to TRBD1. Looked up from germline, CDR1 is MNHNS and CDR2 is SASEGT. CDR3 length equals 14 residues. The CDR3 reads CASSELGQAYEQYF. CDR3 nucleotide sequence: TGTGCCAGCAGTGAACTGGGACAGGCCTATGAGCAGTACTTC.

The V and J genes are TRBV19 and TRBJ2-1; D may be TRBD1 (6 bases). The CDR3 runs 13 residues. V was pared by 3 bases and J by 8 bases, with 11 bases between. Germline CDR1 and CDR2: LNHDA and SQIVND (reference sequence). CDR3 DNA: TGTGCCAGTAGTATTCCAGGGGCGGATGAGCAGTTCTTC. Amino acids: CASSIPGADEQFF.

The chain is built from TRBV4-2 and TRBJ2-5; 8 positions match TRBD2. Germline V gene data show CDR1 as LGHNA and CDR2 as YNFKEQ. This CDR3 is built from 15 residues. The trim removed 1 base at V and 5 bases at J, leaving 6 bases unmatched. Written as DNA, the CDR3 is TGTGCCAGCAGCCAAGGACGTACTAGCGGCGAGACCCAGTACTTC. The encoded protein is CASSQGRTSGETQYF.

V is TRBV6-5 and J is TRBJ2-2, with 10 bases matching TRBD1. The CDR3 runs to 14 residues. The junction had 5 bases not matched to a gene; V was cut back by 6 bases and J by 7 bases. Germline-derived CDR1 and CDR2 are MNHEY and SVGAGI. CDR3 region: CASRRQGANGELFF. The CDR3 DNA reads as TGTGCCAGCAGGAGACAGGGGGCGAACGGGGAGCTGTTTTTT.

The genes are TRBV6-1 and TRBJ2-3, with 7 positions matching TRBD2. The CDR3 spans 14 residues. Trimming removed 6 bases from V and 2 bases from J; junction bases left unmatched: 5. The germline V gene encodes CDR1 MNHNS and CDR2 SASEGT. The CDR3 DNA sequence: TGTGCCAGCAGCGGACTAGGGGCCACAGATACGCAGTATTTT. It specifies CASSGLGATDTQYF.

The chain couples TRBV4-2 to TRBJ1-2, with D possibly being TRBD1 (6 bases). Trimming shortened V by 0 bases and J by 8 bases, and 19 bases separated the two germline ends. The CDR3 has 16 residues. Germline CDR1 and CDR2: LGHNA and YNFKEQ. The DNA of the CDR3 is TGTGCCAGCAGCCAAGATATAGAGGGGACAACTAGGGGCTACACCTTC. The encoded protein is CASSQDIEGTTRGYTF.

The chain couples TRBV27 to TRBJ1-5, with 7 nucleotides matching TRBD1. V was pared by 5 bases and J by 6 bases, with 10 bases of the junction left unmatched. The germline V gene has CDR1 MNHEY and CDR2 SMNVEV (reference sequence). This CDR3 contains 15 residues. CDR3 nucleotide sequence: TGTGCCAGCAGTCCCTCAATTACAGGGGCTCAGCCCCAGCATTTT. Residues: CASSPSITGAQPQHF.

This rearrangement joins TRBV5-6 to TRBJ1-1; maybe TRBD1 (6 bases). Germline V CDR1 and CDR2: SGHDT, YYEEEE. The CDR3 has 15 amino acids. V lost 4 bases, J lost 2 bases, and 15 bases lay in between. The CDR3 DNA is TGTGCCAGCAGCAGCACCACGGGGACAAACACTGAAGCTTTCTTT. Translating it yields CASSSTTGTNTEAFF.